This is a list of T cell receptor beta chains from one sample in a study of radiotherapy plus CTLA-4 blockade in lung cancer. Sequencing used immunoSEQ multiplex PCR; TCRdb keeps in-frame clones, though not all of them. In the table there are tens of thousands of clones, about 83% of which are singletons. This sample comprised peripheral blood, obtained from a patient treated with radiotherapy plus ipilimumab. The receptors were sampled from a human donor with non-small cell lung cancer whose response to radiotherapy plus ipilimumab could not be evaluated. Both conserved end residues are part of each CDR3. A D gene is named only where the DNA matches it firmly. Size is omitted from some rows. Given values are once, few, many or a class for expanded clones.

J gene: TRBJ2-2
D gene: .
V gene: TRBV29-1
clone size: .
CDR3 DNA: TGCAGCGTTGAACAGGGTAACACCGGGGAGCTGTTTTTT
CDR3 protein: CSVEQGNTGELFF

J gene: TRBJ1-2
D gene: TRBD1
V gene: TRBV6-6
clone size: .
CDR3 DNA: TGTGCCAGCAGTTACCCCGGACAGGGAGGAGGGGGCTACACCTTC
CDR3 protein: CASSYPGQGGGGYTF

J gene: TRBJ1-2
D gene: TRBD1
V gene: TRBV4-2
clone size: once
CDR3 DNA: TGTGCCAGCAGCCAATCACGGCAGGGGGATGGCTACACCTTC
CDR3 protein: CASSQSRQGDGYTF

J gene: TRBJ2-7
D gene: .
V gene: TRBV28
clone size: .
CDR3 DNA: TGTGCCAGCAGTTTATGGGCAGTGCAGGCATTGTACGAGCAGTACTTC
CDR3 protein: CASSLWAVQALYEQYF

J gene: TRBJ2-1
D gene: TRBD1
V gene: TRBV7-6
clone size: .
CDR3 DNA: TGTGCCAGCAGCTTGTGGACAGGGGGGAATGAGCAGTTCTTC
CDR3 protein: CASSLWTGGNEQFF

J gene: TRBJ2-4
D gene: .
V gene: TRBV2
clone size: .
CDR3 DNA: TGTGCCAGCAGATCAACTAGCCTCAAAAACATTCAGTACTTC
CDR3 protein: CASRSTSLKNIQYF

J gene: TRBJ2-7
D gene: .
V gene: TRBV4-3
clone size: .
CDR3 DNA: TGCGCCAGCAGCCAAGAAATTCCAGCGGCAACCTACGAGCAGTACTTC
CDR3 protein: CASSQEIPAATYEQYF

J gene: TRBJ2-5
D gene: TRBD2
V gene: TRBV14
clone size: once
CDR3 DNA: TGTGCCAGCAGCCAAACGGGACTAGCGGGAGCTGAGACCCAGTACTTC
CDR3 protein: CASSQTGLAGAETQYF

J gene: TRBJ2-7
D gene: .
V gene: TRBV5-1
clone size: .
CDR3 DNA: TGCGCCAGCAGCTATGGGGACAAATCCTACGAGCAGTACTTC
CDR3 protein: CASSYGDKSYEQYF

J gene: TRBJ1-1
D gene: .
V gene: TRBV4-1
clone size: medium-sized
CDR3 DNA: TGCGCCAGCAGCGGCAGAACAATGAACACTGAAGCTTTCTTT
CDR3 protein: CASSGRTMNTEAFF

J gene: TRBJ1-2
D gene: TRBD1
V gene: TRBV9
clone size: .
CDR3 DNA: TGTGCCAGCAGCGAGGCAGGGGGGTATGGCTACACCTTC
CDR3 protein: CASSEAGGYGYTF

J gene: TRBJ2-7
D gene: .
V gene: TRBV7-2
clone size: medium-sized
CDR3 DNA: TGTGCCAGCACCGACTTCTACGAGCAGTACTTC
CDR3 protein: CASTDFYEQYF

J gene: TRBJ1-1
D gene: TRBD1
V gene: TRBV6-4
clone size: .
CDR3 DNA: TGTGCCAGCAAGGGGACAGGGCCTGAAGCTTTCTTT
CDR3 protein: CASKGTGPEAFF

J gene: TRBJ2-3
D gene: .
V gene: TRBV4-1
clone size: .
CDR3 DNA: TGCGCCACCAAACTGGAGACGGGAGCCGCAGATACGCAGTATTTT
CDR3 protein: CATKLETGAADTQYF

J gene: TRBJ2-5
D gene: TRBD2
V gene: TRBV9
clone size: .
CDR3 DNA: TGTGCCAGCAGCGTAGGGGCGGGAGGCCCAGAAGGGCAGTACTTC
CDR3 protein: CASSVGAGGPEGQYF

J gene: TRBJ1-1
D gene: .
V gene: TRBV11-2
clone size: .
CDR3 DNA: TGTGCCAGCAGCTCTAACACTGAAGCTTTCTTT
CDR3 protein: CASSSNTEAFF

J gene: TRBJ1-2
D gene: .
V gene: TRBV5-1
clone size: .
CDR3 DNA: TGCGCCAGCAGCTTGGTGCAGGGTTTATTTGACTATGGCTACACCTTC
CDR3 protein: CASSLVQGLFDYGYTF

J gene: TRBJ2-1
D gene: .
V gene: TRBV28
clone size: .
CDR3 DNA: TGTGCCAGCGGGCCCCTAGCGTCTTCCTACAATGAGCAGTTCTTC
CDR3 protein: CASGPLASSYNEQFF

J gene: TRBJ2-1
D gene: .
V gene: TRBV4-3
clone size: once
CDR3 DNA: TGCGCCAGCAGCCAAGATGGTGGAGGGTGGACCTACAATGAGCAGTTCTTC
CDR3 protein: CASSQDGGGWTYNEQFF

J gene: TRBJ1-2
D gene: .
V gene: TRBV28
clone size: few
CDR3 DNA: TGTGCCAGCAGTCCCTTAAACACAGGTTTCAACTATGGCTACACCTTC
CDR3 protein: CASSPLNTGFNYGYTF

J gene: TRBJ2-7
D gene: .
V gene: TRBV29-1
clone size: .
CDR3 DNA: TGCAGCGTTCCGGGATATGGCTCCTACGAGCAGTACTTC
CDR3 protein: CSVPGYGSYEQYF

J gene: TRBJ2-7
D gene: .
V gene: TRBV11-2
clone size: .
CDR3 DNA: TGTGCCAGCAGCTTAGTCGCTCTAGCCTACGAGCAGTACTTC
CDR3 protein: CASSLVALAYEQYF

J gene: TRBJ1-1
D gene: TRBD1
V gene: TRBV28
clone size: .
CDR3 DNA: TGTGCCAGCAGTTTATTGGACAGGGAGGGAACTGAAGCTTTCTTT
CDR3 protein: CASSLLDREGTEAFF

J gene: TRBJ2-1
D gene: .
V gene: TRBV7-2
clone size: .
CDR3 DNA: TGTGCCAGCAGCTTAGCCGGGACACAGAGCTACAATGAGCAGTTCTTC
CDR3 protein: CASSLAGTQSYNEQFF

J gene: TRBJ2-1
D gene: TRBD2
V gene: TRBV11-2
clone size: .
CDR3 DNA: TGTGCCAGCAGCTCACTAGCGGGAGTTAACAATGAGCAGTTCTTC
CDR3 protein: CASSSLAGVNNEQFF

J gene: TRBJ1-1
D gene: .
V gene: TRBV28
clone size: .
CDR3 DNA: TGTGCCAGCAGTATCAGAAAGAAGAACACTGAAGCTTTCTTT
CDR3 protein: CASSIRKKNTEAFF

J gene: TRBJ2-1
D gene: TRBD2
V gene: TRBV29-1
clone size: .
CDR3 DNA: TGCAGCGCTCAACTAGCGGGAGGATGGGCGAATGAGCAGTTCTTC
CDR3 protein: CSAQLAGGWANEQFF

J gene: TRBJ2-5
D gene: .
V gene: TRBV6-5
clone size: .
CDR3 DNA: TGTGCCAGCAGTCGCCAAGGGAGCGGGCAAGAGACCCAGTACTTC
CDR3 protein: CASSRQGSGQETQYF

J gene: TRBJ1-4
D gene: .
V gene: TRBV5-4
clone size: few
CDR3 DNA: TGTGCCAGCAGCTTGGACTACGCAACTAATGAAAAACTGTTTTTT
CDR3 protein: CASSLDYATNEKLFF

J gene: TRBJ2-4
D gene: .
V gene: TRBV7-2
clone size: .
CDR3 DNA: TGTGCCAGCAGCCTCCTAGGGGCAGGGGAACAGTACTTC
CDR3 protein: CASSLLGAGEQYF

J gene: TRBJ1-5
D gene: .
V gene: TRBV10-1
clone size: .
CDR3 DNA: TGCGCCAGCAGCAGAGGGAGTCAGCCCCAGCATTTT
CDR3 protein: CASSRGSQPQHF

J gene: TRBJ2-1
D gene: TRBD2
V gene: TRBV27
clone size: .
CDR3 DNA: TGTGCCAGCAGTTTCACTAGCGGGCTATACAATGAGCAGTTCTTC
CDR3 protein: CASSFTSGLYNEQFF

J gene: TRBJ2-7
D gene: TRBD2
V gene: TRBV19
clone size: few
CDR3 DNA: TGTGCCAGTAGTATACTGCTAGCGGGCGAGCAGTACTTC
CDR3 protein: CASSILLAGEQYF

J gene: TRBJ1-6
D gene: .
V gene: TRBV30
clone size: few
CDR3 DNA: TGTGCCTGGAGTGGAGGGCAGGATAATTCACCCCTCCACTTT
CDR3 protein: CAWSGGQDNSPLHF

J gene: TRBJ1-5
D gene: .
V gene: TRBV19
clone size: .
CDR3 DNA: TGTGCCAGTAGTATATGGCAGATGCCCAATCAGCCCCAGCATTTT
CDR3 protein: CASSIWQMPNQPQHF

J gene: TRBJ2-3
D gene: .
V gene: TRBV7-9
clone size: .
CDR3 DNA: TGTGCCAGCAGCTTAGTACTCCCGACTAGCACAGATACGCAGTATTTT
CDR3 protein: CASSLVLPTSTDTQYF

J gene: TRBJ2-2
D gene: TRBD2
V gene: TRBV4-1
clone size: .
CDR3 DNA: TGCGCCAGCAGCCTCCAGACTAGCGGGAGATTCGGCGCCGCCGGGGAGCTGTTTTTT
CDR3 protein: CASSLQTSGRFGAAGELFF

J gene: TRBJ2-1
D gene: .
V gene: TRBV9
clone size: .
CDR3 DNA: TGTGCCAGCAGCGTGGGAACCGGGACTCACTACAATGAGCAGTTCTTC
CDR3 protein: CASSVGTGTHYNEQFF

J gene: TRBJ2-1
D gene: TRBD1
V gene: TRBV6-5
clone size: .
CDR3 DNA: TGTGCCAGTAGCAGGACAGGGTCCCTCAATGAGCAGTTCTTC
CDR3 protein: CASSRTGSLNEQFF

J gene: TRBJ2-1
D gene: TRBD1
V gene: TRBV27
clone size: .
CDR3 DNA: TGTGCCAGCAGTTTCGGGACAGGGGATGACAATGAGCAGTTCTTC
CDR3 protein: CASSFGTGDDNEQFF

J gene: TRBJ2-1
D gene: .
V gene: TRBV4-3
clone size: .
CDR3 DNA: TGCGCCAGCAGCCAAGATTTATCCCGGGTTCAGAGGCAGTTCTTC
CDR3 protein: CASSQDLSRVQRQFF

J gene: TRBJ1-3
D gene: .
V gene: TRBV28
clone size: .
CDR3 DNA: TGTGCCAGCAGTCCGGTTACCGGCTCTGGAAACACCATATATTTT
CDR3 protein: CASSPVTGSGNTIYF

J gene: TRBJ2-2
D gene: .
V gene: TRBV7-2
clone size: .
CDR3 DNA: TGTGCCAGCAGCCATTGGAGCACCGGGGAGCTGTTTTTT
CDR3 protein: CASSHWSTGELFF

J gene: TRBJ1-5
D gene: .
V gene: TRBV2
clone size: .
CDR3 DNA: TGTGCCAGCAGTGGAGGTACGAGCAATCAGCCCCAGCATTTT
CDR3 protein: CASSGGTSNQPQHF

J gene: TRBJ1-1
D gene: TRBD1
V gene: TRBV10-3
clone size: .
CDR3 DNA: TGTGCCATCAGTGAGTCGGTCTATCGGAGGGGGCGGACTGAAGCTTTCTTT
CDR3 protein: CAISESVYRRGRTEAFF

J gene: TRBJ2-1
D gene: .
V gene: TRBV28
clone size: .
CDR3 DNA: TGTGCCAGCAGTTTATATACCGGGACTCATCGCAATGAGCAGTTCTTC
CDR3 protein: CASSLYTGTHRNEQFF

J gene: TRBJ2-7
D gene: TRBD1
V gene: TRBV11-2
clone size: .
CDR3 DNA: TGTGCCAGCAGCTTAACGCGGGACAGGGTATACGAGCAGTACTTC
CDR3 protein: CASSLTRDRVYEQYF

J gene: TRBJ2-7
D gene: .
V gene: TRBV4-3
clone size: .
CDR3 DNA: TGCGCCAGCAGCCAACAGGGTGGTGAGCAGTACTTC
CDR3 protein: CASSQQGGEQYF

J gene: TRBJ2-2
D gene: .
V gene: TRBV10-3
clone size: .
CDR3 DNA: TGTGCCATCAGTGAGTCCGTCAGGGGTTCAGTGGAGCTGTTTTTT
CDR3 protein: CAISESVRGSVELFF

J gene: TRBJ1-1
D gene: .
V gene: TRBV29-1
clone size: .
CDR3 DNA: TGCAGCGTTTGGAGTGTAGACACTGAAGCTTTCTTT
CDR3 protein: CSVWSVDTEAFF

J gene: TRBJ2-6
D gene: .
V gene: TRBV28
clone size: .
CDR3 DNA: TGTGCCAGCAGGACCCCCGGGGGGCGGGTAGCTGGGGCCAACGTCCTGACTTTC
CDR3 protein: CASRTPGGRVAGANVLTF

J gene: TRBJ2-2
D gene: TRBD1
V gene: TRBV5-4
clone size: .
CDR3 DNA: TGTGCCAGCAGCTTCCCGGGACAGGGGTCGAACACCGGGGAGCTGTTTTTT
CDR3 protein: CASSFPGQGSNTGELFF

J gene: TRBJ1-2
D gene: .
V gene: TRBV19
clone size: .
CDR3 DNA: TGTGCCAGTAGTGGCCGAACAGGGTTAGAAGACTATGGCTACACCTTC
CDR3 protein: CASSGRTGLEDYGYTF